One and the same sample provided the 6 T cell receptor beta chains below, sequenced in a study of shared clonotypes between healthy human individuals. TCRdb keeps only in-frame clones here, not all; method: immunoSEQ multiplex PCR. The table has 150,000 to 200,000 clones, 85% to 95% seen once. The sequenced sample consisted of naive CD4+ T cells sorted from blood. The subset denotes: CD45RA+ positively selected. These receptor sequences come from a young woman in good health.

This clone was counted a few times. The chain recombines TRBV19 with TRBJ1-5; D unclear. V dropped 5 bases and J dropped 0 bases, with 20 bases sitting between them. Germline loops: CDR1 LNHDA, CDR2 SQIVND (reference sequence). CDR3 length equals 18 residues. CDR3: CASSFWKSRVYSNQPQHF. Written as DNA, the CDR3 is TGTGCCAGTAGTTTCTGGAAAAGCCGGGTCTATAGCAATCAGCCCCAGCATTTT.

This clone was detected once. The chain uses TRBV5-4 and TRBJ1-1; a weak D match, TRBD1 (5 bases). This CDR3 is 15 amino acids long. The V gene lost 0 bases and the J gene lost 1 base, with 10 bases spanning the gap. Germline CDR1 reads SGHNT; CDR2 reads YYREEE (reference sequence). DNA for the CDR3: TGTGCCAGCAGCTTGGAATGGGGGAGGAACACTGAAGCTTTCTTT. Amino acid sequence: CASSLEWGRNTEAFF. The full variable domain, completed using reference TRBV5-4 and TRBJ1-1, is ETGVTQSPTHLIKTRGQQVTLRCSSQSGHNTVSWYQQALGQGPQFIFQYYREEENGRGNFPPRFSGLQFPNYSSELNVNALELDDSALYLCASSLEWGRNTEAFFGQGTRLTVV.

The gene calls are TRBV29-1 and TRBJ2-3; possible D gene TRBD2, 7 bases. Trimming removed 4 bases from V and 1 base from J, with 15 bases in between. The CDR3 length is 15 residues. Germline V lookup: CDR1 SQVTM, CDR2 ANQGSEA. This CDR3 reads CSVAMRGLGTDTQYF. The CDR3 DNA follows: TGCAGCGTTGCAATGCGGGGGCTCGGCACAGATACGCAGTATTTT.

In this sample, this clone turned up a few times. The chain joins TRBV7-9 to TRBJ2-7; weak D call: TRBD1 (5 bases). The V end lost 1 base, the J end lost 0 bases, and 13 bases lay between the germline ends. There are 16 residues in the CDR3. CDR1 is SEHNR, CDR2 FQNEAQ, per germline (reference sequence). The CDR3 coding sequence is TGTGCCAGCAGCTTAGGTTTCAGGGCCGACTCCTACGAGCAGTACTTC. Encoded protein: CASSLGFRADSYEQYF. The whole variable domain, filled in from reference TRBV7-9 and TRBJ2-7, reads DTGVSQNPRHKITKRGQNVTFRCDPISEHNRLYWYRQTLGQGPEFLTYFQNEAQLEKSRLLSDRFSAERPKGSFSTLEIQRTEQGDSAMYLCASSLGFRADSYEQYFGPGTRLTVT.

This sequence joins TRBV18 and TRBJ1-3; D remains ambiguous. Trimming took 2 bases from V and 0 from J, leaving 14 bases between them. This CDR3 has 17 amino acids. Germline loops: CDR1 KGHSH, CDR2 LQKENI. The CDR3 spells CASSPTVGQNSGNTIYF. As DNA, the CDR3 is TGTGCCAGCTCACCAACAGTAGGCCAGAACTCTGGAAACACCATATATTTT.

The chain uses TRBV7-8 and TRBJ2-1; TRBD2 matches 12 bases. The ends lost 1 base at V and 6 bases at J; junction bases unmatched: 1. The CDR3 has 15 amino acids. Germline assignment: CDR1 SGHVS and CDR2 FQNEAQ. In DNA form, the CDR3 reads TGTGCCAGCAGCTTAGAACTAGCGGGAGGCAATGAGCAGTTCTTC. It yields the protein CASSLELAGGNEQFF.